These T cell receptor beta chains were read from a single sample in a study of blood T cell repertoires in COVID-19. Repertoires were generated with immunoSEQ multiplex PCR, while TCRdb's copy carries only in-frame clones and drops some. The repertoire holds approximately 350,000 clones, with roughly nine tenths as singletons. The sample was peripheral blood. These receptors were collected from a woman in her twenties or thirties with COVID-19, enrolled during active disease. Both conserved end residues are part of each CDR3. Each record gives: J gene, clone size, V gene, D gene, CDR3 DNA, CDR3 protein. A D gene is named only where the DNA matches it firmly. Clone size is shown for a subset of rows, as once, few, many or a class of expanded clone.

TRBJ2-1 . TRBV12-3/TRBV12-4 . TGTGCCAGCAGCACCGGGACTCTCAATGAGCAGTTCTTC CASSTGTLNEQFF
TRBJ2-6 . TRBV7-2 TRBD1 TGTGCCAGCAGCCCGGGACAGCTCACCTACTCTGGGGCCAACGTCCTGACTTTC CASSPGQLTYSGANVLTF
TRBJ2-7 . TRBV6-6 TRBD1 TGTGCCAGCAGTGGACAGGGACAGAAATACTACGAGCAGTACTTC CASSGQGQKYYEQYF
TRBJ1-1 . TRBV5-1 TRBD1 TGCGCCAGCAGCTTGCAGGCAGGGGGCCCTGAAGCTTTCTTT CASSLQAGGPEAFF
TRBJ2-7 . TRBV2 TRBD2 TGTGCCAGCAGTCGGACTAGCGGGGACGTAACCGAGCAGTACTTC CASSRTSGDVTEQYF
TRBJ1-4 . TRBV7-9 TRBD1 TGTGCCAGCAGGCAGGGGGCGCGGGAAAAACTGTTTTTT CASRQGAREKLFF
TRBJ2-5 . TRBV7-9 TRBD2 TGTGCCAGCAGCCGTACCCCGGGACTAGGGAGGGAGACCCAGTACTTC CASSRTPGLGRETQYF
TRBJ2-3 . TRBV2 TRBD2 TGTGCCAGCAGTGAAGGGGTTAGCGGGGAGTATTTT CASSEGVSGEYF
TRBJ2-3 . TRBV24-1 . TGTGCCACCAGTGACTGGGGGGAATCCACAGATACGCAGTATTTT CATSDWGESTDTQYF
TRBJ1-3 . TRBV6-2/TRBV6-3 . TGTGCCAGCAGTTACGGACACTCTGGAAACACCATATATTTT CASSYGHSGNTIYF
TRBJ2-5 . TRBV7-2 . TGTGCCAGCAGCTTAGCCCGGACACGACAAGAGACCCAGTACTTC CASSLARTRQETQYF
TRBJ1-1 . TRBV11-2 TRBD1 TGTGCCAGCAGCTTAGCGGTACAGGGGGCTTTGACTGAAGCTTTCTTT CASSLAVQGALTEAFF
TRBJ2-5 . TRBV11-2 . TGTGCCAGCAGCTTAGATACTAGCAGTGTTGAGACCCAGTACTTC CASSLDTSSVETQYF
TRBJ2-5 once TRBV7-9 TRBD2 TGTGCCAGCAGCTCCAACCCGGGACTAGCGAGAGAGACCCAGTACTTC CASSSNPGLARETQYF
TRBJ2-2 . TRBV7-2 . TGTGCCAGCAGCTTAGTTCCCTTTGCGGCTACGAACACCGGGGAGCTGTTTTTT CASSLVPFAATNTGELFF
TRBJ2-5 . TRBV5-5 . TGTGCCAGCAGCTCCACCCCGATCGCGGCAGAAGAGACCCAGTACTTC CASSSTPIAAEETQYF
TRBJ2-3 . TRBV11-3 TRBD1 TGTGCCAGCAGCCGCGGACAGGTCAGCACAGATACGCAGTATTTT CASSRGQVSTDTQYF
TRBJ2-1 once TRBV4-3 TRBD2 TGCGCCAGCAGCCCCGGACTAGCGGAGTACAATGAGCAGTTCTTC CASSPGLAEYNEQFF
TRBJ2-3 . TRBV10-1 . TGCGCCAGCAGTGGGTTGGAAGGGGGCACAGATACGCAGTATTTT CASSGLEGGTDTQYF
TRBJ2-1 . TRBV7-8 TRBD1 TGTGCCAGCAGCTTAGAGGGGGCGGCAGGGGGCTACAATGAGCAGTTCTTC CASSLEGAAGGYNEQFF
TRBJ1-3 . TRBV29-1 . TGCAGCGTTGTCCCTTTCTCTGGAAACACCATATATTTT CSVVPFSGNTIYF
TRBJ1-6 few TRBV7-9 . TGTGCCAGCAGCCCTTATGCGGGGCTGAATTCACCCCTCCACTTT CASSPYAGLNSPLHF
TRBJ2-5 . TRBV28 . TGTGCCAGCAGTTTAAGGACAGCTCAAGAGTCCCAGTACTTC CASSLRTAQESQYF
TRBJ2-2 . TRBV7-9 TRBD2 TGTGCCAGCAGCTTACAAGAAACCGGGACTAGCATCGGGGAGCTGTTTTTT CASSLQETGTSIGELFF
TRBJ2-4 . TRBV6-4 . TGTGCCAGCAGTGATCCCGGTGGCATTCAGTACTTC CASSDPGGIQYF
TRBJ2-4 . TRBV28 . TGTGCCAGCAGTTTATTTTTGGGGGCTTCTGGCAAAAACATTCAGTACTTC CASSLFLGASGKNIQYF
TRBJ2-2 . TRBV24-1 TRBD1 TGTGCCACCAGTGATTTAGGGACAGAGGACACCGGGGAGCTGTTTTTT CATSDLGTEDTGELFF
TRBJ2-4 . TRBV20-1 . TGCAGTGTGGGCAAGGAAGCGGTCCAGTACTTC CSVGKEAVQYF